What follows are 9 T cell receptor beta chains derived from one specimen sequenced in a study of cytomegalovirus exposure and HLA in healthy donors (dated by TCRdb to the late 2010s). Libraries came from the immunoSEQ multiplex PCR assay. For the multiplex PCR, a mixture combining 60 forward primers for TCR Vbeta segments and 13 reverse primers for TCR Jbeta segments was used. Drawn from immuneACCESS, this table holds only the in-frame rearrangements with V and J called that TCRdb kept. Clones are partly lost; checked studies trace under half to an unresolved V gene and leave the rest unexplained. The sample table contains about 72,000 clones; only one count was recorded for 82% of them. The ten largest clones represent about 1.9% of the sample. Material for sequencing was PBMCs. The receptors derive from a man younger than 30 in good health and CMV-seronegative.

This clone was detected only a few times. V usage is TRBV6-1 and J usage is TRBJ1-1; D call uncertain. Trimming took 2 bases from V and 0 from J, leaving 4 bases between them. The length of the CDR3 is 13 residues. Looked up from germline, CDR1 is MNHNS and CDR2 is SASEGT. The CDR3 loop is CASSEWLNTEAFF. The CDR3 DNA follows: TGTGCCAGCAGTGAATGGCTGAACACTGAAGCTTTCTTT.

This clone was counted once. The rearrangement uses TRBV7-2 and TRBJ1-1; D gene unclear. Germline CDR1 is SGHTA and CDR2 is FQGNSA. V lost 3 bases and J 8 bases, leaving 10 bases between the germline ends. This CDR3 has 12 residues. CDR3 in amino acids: CASSLPTREAFF. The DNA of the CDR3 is TGTGCCAGCAGCTTGCCGACACGAGAAGCTTTCTTT.

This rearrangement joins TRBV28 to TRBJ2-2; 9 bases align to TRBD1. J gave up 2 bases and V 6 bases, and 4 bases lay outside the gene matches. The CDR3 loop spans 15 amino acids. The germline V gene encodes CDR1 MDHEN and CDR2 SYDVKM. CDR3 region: CASRLQGANTGELFF. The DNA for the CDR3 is TGTGCCAGCAGGCTACAGGGGGCTAACACCGGGGAGCTGTTTTTT. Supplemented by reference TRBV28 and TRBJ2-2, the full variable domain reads DVKVTQSSRYLVKRTGEKVFLECVQDMDHENMFWYRQDPGLGLRLIYFSYDVKMKEKGDIPEGYSVSREKKERFSLILESASTNQTSMYLCASRLQGANTGELFFGEGSRLTVL.

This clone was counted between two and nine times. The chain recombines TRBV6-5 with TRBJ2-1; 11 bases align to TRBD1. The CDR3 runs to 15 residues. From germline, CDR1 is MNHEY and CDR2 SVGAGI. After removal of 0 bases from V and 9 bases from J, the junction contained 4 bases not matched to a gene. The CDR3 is CASSYSKGQGVEQFF. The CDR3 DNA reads TGTGCCAGCAGTTACTCTAAGGGACAGGGGGTTGAGCAGTTCTTC.

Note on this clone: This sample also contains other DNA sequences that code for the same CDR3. CDR3 residues: CASAGPNTGELFF. As DNA, the CDR3 is TGTGCCAGCGCGGGCCCGAACACCGGGGAGCTGTTTTTT. V usage is TRBV11-3 and J usage is TRBJ2-2; tentative D call: TRBD2 (5 bases). This CDR3 comprises 13 residues. Per the germline V gene, CDR1 is SGHNT and CDR2 is YENEEA. V shed 8 bases and J shed 0 bases, with 7 bases lying between them.

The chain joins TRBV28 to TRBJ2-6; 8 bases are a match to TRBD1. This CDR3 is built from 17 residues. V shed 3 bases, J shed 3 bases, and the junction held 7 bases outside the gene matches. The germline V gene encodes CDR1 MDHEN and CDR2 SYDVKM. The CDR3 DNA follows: TGTGCCAGCAGTTTGGCGGACAGGGCGGTTGGGGCCAACGTCCTGACTTTC. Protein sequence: CASSLADRAVGANVLTF.

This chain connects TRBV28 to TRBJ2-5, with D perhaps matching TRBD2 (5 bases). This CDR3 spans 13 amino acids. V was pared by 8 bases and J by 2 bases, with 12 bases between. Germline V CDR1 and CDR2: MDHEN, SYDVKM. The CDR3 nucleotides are TGTGCCAGCGGTAGAGGGCGGCAAGAGACCCAGTACTTC. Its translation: CASGRGRQETQYF. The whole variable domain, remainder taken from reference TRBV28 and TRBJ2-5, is DVKVTQSSRYLVKRTGEKVFLECVQDMDHENMFWYRQDPGLGLRLIYFSYDVKMKEKGDIPEGYSVSREKKERFSLILESASTNQTSMYLCASGRGRQETQYFGPGTRLLVL.

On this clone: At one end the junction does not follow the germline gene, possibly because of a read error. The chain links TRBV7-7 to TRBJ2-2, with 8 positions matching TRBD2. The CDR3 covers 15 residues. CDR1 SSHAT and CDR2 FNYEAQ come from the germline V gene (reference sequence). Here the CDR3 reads CASSLSGTNAGELFF. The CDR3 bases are TGTGCTAGCAGCCTTAGCGGGACGAACGCCGGGGAGCTGTTTTTT. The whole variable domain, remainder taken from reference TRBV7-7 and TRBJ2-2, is GAGVSQSPRYKVTKRGQDVTLRCDPISSHATLYWYQQALGQGPEFLTYFNYEAQPDKSGLPSDRFSAERPEGSISTLTIQRTEQRDSAMYRCASSLSGTNAGELFFGEGSRLTVL.

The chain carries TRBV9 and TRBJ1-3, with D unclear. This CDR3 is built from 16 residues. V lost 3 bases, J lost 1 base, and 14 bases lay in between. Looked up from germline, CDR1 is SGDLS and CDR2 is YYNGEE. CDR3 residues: CASSAGIYWSGNTIYF. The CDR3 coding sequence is TGTGCCAGCAGCGCGGGGATATATTGGTCTGGAAACACCATATATTTT.